These T cell receptor beta chains were read from a single sample in a study of T cells in Graves' hyperthyroidism and ophthalmopathy. TCRdb recomputed calls from the multiplex PCR reads with MiXCR, one row per CDR3 protein. The sample shows about 480,000 distinct CDR3 sequences, roughly 22% of them seen only once. Specimen: blood. The receptors here all came from a woman aged 65 to 85 with Graves' ophthalmopathy. The CDR3 runs from the conserved cysteine through the conserved F or W. The D gene is left open where the match is weak. Not every row has a clone size; where given, it reads once, few, many or a size class.

abundance,d_gene,v_gene,j_gene,CDR3nt,CDR3aa
many,TRBD2,TRBV19,TRBJ2-5,TGTGCCAGTCGTCCGGGGCTAGCGGGAGCCGAGACCCAGTACTTC,CASRPGLAGAETQYF
few,TRBD1,TRBV19,TRBJ1-1,TGTGCCAGTAGTACCTACAGGGGGAACACTGAAGCTTTCTTT,CASSTYRGNTEAFF
.,TRBD1,TRBV5-1,TRBJ1-4,TGCGCCAGCAGCCCCCTGGTCAGGGGGCAACTCTCCTACGAAAAACTGTTTTTT,CASSPLVRGQLSYEKLFF
many,TRBD2,TRBV11-2,TRBJ2-1,TGTGCCAGCAGCTCATCAGGACTAGCACGGGATGAGCAGTTCTTC,CASSSSGLARDEQFF
few,TRBD2,TRBV20-1,TRBJ2-1,TGCAGTGCTAGAGTCTTAAGTGTCGCGGGAGGGTCCTACAATGAGCAGTTCTTC,CSARVLSVAGGSYNEQFF
few,TRBD2,TRBV2,TRBJ2-6,TGTGCCAGCAGTGCCGGGACGGGACTACCCTCTGGGGCCAACGTCCTGACTTTC,CASSAGTGLPSGANVLTF
.,.,TRBV20-1,TRBJ1-3,TGCAGTGCTAACGAGGGGGGGACTGGAAACACCATATATTTT,CSANEGGTGNTIYF
.,.,TRBV19,TRBJ2-2,TGTGCCAGTAGTATTTTCTCCGGGGAGCTGTTTTTT,CASSIFSGELFF
few,TRBD1,TRBV7-2,TRBJ2-4,TGTGCCAGCACGCGAGACAGGGCGGACATTCAGTACTTC,CASTRDRADIQYF
many,TRBD2,TRBV11-2,TRBJ2-1,TGTGCCAGCAGCTTACTAGCGGTCTCGGGTAATGAGCAGTTCTTC,CASSLLAVSGNEQFF
.,.,TRBV7-2,TRBJ2-7,TGTGCCAGCAGCTTACTGACAAGCGCCTACGAGCAGTACTTC,CASSLLTSAYEQYF
.,.,TRBV9,TRBJ1-6,TGTGCCAGCACCAAAGGGAGTCAGTATAATTCACCCCTCCACTTT,CASTKGSQYNSPLHF
.,TRBD1,TRBV4-1,TRBJ1-6,TGCGCCAGCAGCCAGGCCGGACAGGGGGGAAATTCACCCCTCCACTTT,CASSQAGQGGNSPLHF
few,.,TRBV20-1,TRBJ2-1,TGCAGTGCTAGTCTTGTTGTTTACAATGAGCAGTTCTTC,CSASLVVYNEQFF